This T cell receptor (beta chain) stems from a study of response to subunit inactivated influenza vaccine. Findings of the study overall: T cells newly recruited by each seasonal influenza vaccination are few, the authors suggested.

Germline V gene data show CDR1 as SGHAT and CDR2 as FQNNGV. Trimming cost V 5 bases and J 9 bases; bases outside gene matches: 15. CDR3 length equals 16 residues. As concerns this clonotype: Its antigen is as yet unknown.

TCRdb reprocessed the RT-PCR reads via MiXCR and lists one record per CDR3 protein. Of roughly 710,000 distinct CDR3 sequences listed, 14% are singletons. The rearrangement joins TRBV11-2 to TRBJ2-1, with TRBD2 matching 8 bases. The receptor's source is a man in his fifties or sixties who received an inactivated influenza vaccine. The starting material was PBMCs from blood, obtained roughly 15 days before vaccination. The CDR3 loop reads CASSTFKRGLKFEQFF. Written as DNA, the CDR3 is TGTGCCAGCAGCACATTCAAGCGGGGGCTCAAGTTTGAGCAGTTCTTC.